The 19 T cell receptor beta chains presented below share a single source sample, sequenced in a study of T cells after yellow fever vaccination. In TCRdb, the 5' RACE reads were re-called with MiXCR into one record per CDR3 protein. The sample has a few hundred thousand distinct CDR3 sequences; 7.5% to 9.5% are singletons. The sequencing here drew on CD4+ T cells sorted from PBMCs, taken 5 days after the yellow fever booster vaccination. Receptor source: a man between 18 and 29 years old who received the YFV17D yellow fever vaccine.

This clonotype was observed a few times. The chain joins TRBV27 to TRBJ1-6, with TRBD1 matching 9 bases. V shed 2 bases and J 7 bases; nucleotides not matched to a gene: 6. The CDR3 contains 16 residues. Germline V lookup: CDR1 MNHEY, CDR2 SMNVEV (reference sequence). The CDR3 protein is CASSLPDRGGNSPLHF. The CDR3 bases are TGTGCCAGCAGTTTACCGGACAGGGGAGGAAATTCACCCCTCCACTTT.

This clonotype was counted only a few times. The rearrangement links TRBV6-2 or TRBV6-3 to TRBJ2-7; 9 bases line up with TRBD2. Germline V gene data show CDR1 as MNHEY and CDR2 as SVGEGT. Trimming removed 2 bases from V and 4 bases from J; junction bases left unmatched: 6. The CDR3 is made up of 15 amino acids. This CDR3 reads CASSYEAGGLYEQYV. The CDR3 DNA follows: TGTGCCAGCAGTTACGAGGCGGGGGGGCTGTACGAGCAGTACGTC.

This clonotype was seen a few times. This chain joins TRBV7-8 and TRBJ2-7; D gene ambiguous. Germline CDR1 reads SGHVS; CDR2 reads FQNEAQ. The CDR3 totals 12 residues. V was shortened by 1 base and J by 4 bases, with 5 bases between the two germline ends. The CDR3 DNA reads as TGTGCCAGCAGCTTAGAGGTATACGAGCAGTACTTC. Translating gives CASSLEVYEQYF.

For this clonotype: The conserved final phenylalanine or tryptophan is absent from the CDR3, which likely points to a read error. The chain has TRBV7-2 and TRBJ1-2, with no clear D. The CDR3 is 14 residues long. Germline CDR1 is SGHTA and CDR2 is FQGNSA. With 7 bases removed from V and 8 bases from J, the gap between germline ends came to 20 bases. DNA for the CDR3: TGTGCCAGCACCTTCGCAGTTGTGGCTCAAGGCTACACCTCC. Translation gives CASTFAVVAQGYTS.

This clonotype was picked up a small number of times. The J gene is TRBJ1-1, the V gene TRBV4-2, with 9 bases identical to TRBD1. Germline CDR1 and CDR2: LGHNA and YNFKEQ. CDR3 size: 18 residues. V shed 4 bases, J shed 3 bases, and the junction held 15 bases outside the gene matches. The CDR3 DNA sequence: TGTGCCAGCAGCCTGCCGAGGGGACAGGGTCGCTTGGACACTGAAGCTTTCTTT. Protein product: CASSLPRGQGRLDTEAFF.

The chain has TRBV5-1 and TRBJ2-2; D assignment may be TRBD1 or TRBD2 (5 bases each). Trimming pared 2 bases from V and 4 bases from J, leaving 15 bases between. The CDR3 runs to 16 residues. Germline V lookup: CDR1 SGHRS, CDR2 YFSETQ. CDR3 DNA sequence: TGCGCCAGCAGCTTTTTTTTGCCAGGGACCACCGGGGAGCTGTTTTTT. Protein: CASSFFLPGTTGELFF. Complete variable domain (other parts from reference TRBV5-1 and TRBJ2-2): KAGVTQTPRYLIKTRGQQVTLSCSPISGHRSVSWYQQTPGQGLQFLFEYFSETQRNKGNFPGRFSGRQFSNSRSEMNVSTLELGDSALYLCASSFFLPGTTGELFFGEGSRLTVL.

This clonotype was seen a handful of times. The rearrangement uses TRBV27 and TRBJ2-7, with 11 bases identical to TRBD2. The J segment lost 4 bases and the V segment lost 5 bases, leaving 7 bases of the junction unmatched. This CDR3 region has 15 residues. Germline V gene sequence: CDR1 MNHEY, CDR2 SMNVEV (reference sequence). CDR3 region: CASSPTSGGRYEQYV. The CDR3 DNA sequence: TGTGCCAGCAGTCCTACTAGCGGGGGACGGTACGAGCAGTACGTC.

This clonotype was detected only a few times. This chain connects TRBV6-2 or TRBV6-3 to TRBJ2-1; TRBD2 agrees at 7 bases. The germline V gene encodes CDR1 MNHEY and CDR2 SVGEGT. The V segment lost 8 bases and the J segment 13 bases; nucleotides outside the gene matches: 2. There are 9 residues in the CDR3. In nucleotides, the CDR3 is TGTGCCAGCGGGAGGGGACAGTTCTTC. As protein: CASGRGQFF.

This clonotype was picked up a small number of times. This sequence joins TRBV30 and TRBJ2-7, with D possibly being TRBD1 (5 bases). Trimming removed 2 bases from V and 0 bases from J, with 8 bases in between. This CDR3 comprises 13 residues. In germline, CDR1 is GTSNPN, CDR2 SVGIG (reference sequence). The CDR3 nucleotides read TGTGCCTGGAGTCGACAGATCTCCTACGAGCAGTACTTC. Its translation is CAWSRQISYEQYF.

This clonotype was counted only a few times. This chain joins TRBV4-3 and TRBJ2-5; D is undetermined. V was clipped by 1 base and J by 2 bases, with 5 bases between them. From germline, CDR1 is LGHNA and CDR2 YSLEER. The CDR3 sequence is 13 residues long. CDR3 coding DNA: TGCGCCAGCAGCCAAGGCCAGCAAGAGACCCAGTACTTC. Protein product: CASSQGQQETQYF.

This clonotype came up a few times. This rearrangement joins TRBV3-1 to TRBJ2-3; unclear D gene. V was trimmed by 5 bases and J by 0 bases, leaving 12 bases between them. The CDR3 contains 15 residues. Per germline, CDR1 LGHDT and CDR2 YNNKEL (reference sequence). The CDR3 loop is CASSGAALSTDTQYF. CDR3 nucleotides: TGTGCCAGCAGCGGAGCCGCCCTTAGCACAGATACGCAGTATTTT.

This clonotype showed up just a few times. The V call is TRBV5-8, the J call TRBJ1-1; D is perhaps TRBD1 (6 bases). V lost 3 bases and J lost 4, with 16 bases in between. Per the germline V gene, CDR1 is SGHTS and CDR2 is YDEGEE. The length of the CDR3 is 15 residues. The CDR3 loop reads CASSSTFTGFTEAFF. The CDR3 coding sequence is TGTGCCAGCAGCTCTACCTTTACAGGGTTCACTGAAGCTTTCTTT.

This clonotype was observed many times. This chain connects TRBV24-1 to TRBJ1-1, with TRBD1 matching over 9 bases. The CDR3 loop spans 13 amino acids. Germline trimming cut 7 bases from V and 4 bases from J; bases unmatched to any gene: 3. The germline V gene has CDR1 KGHDR and CDR2 SFDVKD. The DNA for the CDR3 is TGTGCCACCAGAGAGACAGGGGGCACTGAAGCTTTCTTT. This encodes CATRETGGTEAFF.

This clonotype was detected only a few times. The chain has TRBV7-9 and TRBJ1-6, with D tentatively TRBD1 (5 bases). V was pared by 5 bases and J by 4 bases, with 15 bases between. The CDR3 covers 16 residues. Germline V gene lookup returns CDR1 SEHNR and CDR2 FQNEAQ (reference sequence). The CDR3, as DNA: TGTGCCAGCAGCCCTGGGAGGGGTCTATATAATTCACCCCTCCACTTT. Translation: CASSPGRGLYNSPLHF.

The chain has TRBV20-1 and TRBJ1-2; D gene unclear. Deletions cut 6 bases from V and 8 bases from J, with 16 bases between. Germline CDR1 reads DFQATT; CDR2 reads SNEGSKA (reference sequence). This CDR3 is 12 amino acids long. This CDR3 reads CSAWSLISGYTF. The CDR3 DNA is TGCAGTGCCTGGTCCCTTATTAGCGGCTACACCTTC.

In this sample, this clonotype turned up a few times. The chain links TRBV28 to TRBJ2-7; D is unresolved. CDR3 length: 14 amino acids. Per the germline V gene, CDR1 is MDHEN and CDR2 is SYDVKM. Trimming took 2 bases from V and 6 from J, leaving 14 bases between them. This CDR3 is CASSLTDTASEQYV. CDR3 in DNA: TGTGCCAGCAGTTTAACCGATACGGCCTCCGAGCAGTACGTC.

This clonotype turned up a few times. The chain has TRBV7-8 and TRBJ2-6, with 8 positions matching TRBD2. This CDR3 spans 17 amino acids. With 0 bases clipped from V and 3 bases from J, the junction kept 4 bases outside the gene matches. Germline assignment: CDR1 SGHVS and CDR2 FQNEAQ. The CDR3 loop is CASSLARGARGANVLTF. DNA of the CDR3: TGTGCCAGCAGCTTAGCGCGGGGGGCTCGTGGGGCCAACGTCCTGACTTTC.

V is TRBV3-1 and J is TRBJ2-7; no reliable D call. CDR1 LGHDT and CDR2 YNNKEL come from the germline V gene (reference sequence). The CDR3 covers 14 residues. Trimming left V 4 bases short and J 3 bases short, with 13 bases between. The DNA for the CDR3 is TGTGCCAGCAGCCTCTCCCTAGAGTTCTACGAGCAGTACTTC. This codes for CASSLSLEFYEQYF.

As for this clonotype: This likely comes from a read error, as the CDR3 has no conserved phenylalanine or tryptophan at its end. The V call is TRBV5-1, the J call TRBJ1-5; 8 bases match TRBD1. Germline V lookup: CDR1 SGHRS, CDR2 YFSETQ. J lost 5 bases, V lost 3 bases, and 4 bases had no gene match. This CDR3 contains 14 residues. The CDR3 loop is CASSWGTGDQPQHI. CDR3 in DNA: TGCGCCAGCAGCTGGGGGACAGGAGATCAGCCCCAGCATATT.